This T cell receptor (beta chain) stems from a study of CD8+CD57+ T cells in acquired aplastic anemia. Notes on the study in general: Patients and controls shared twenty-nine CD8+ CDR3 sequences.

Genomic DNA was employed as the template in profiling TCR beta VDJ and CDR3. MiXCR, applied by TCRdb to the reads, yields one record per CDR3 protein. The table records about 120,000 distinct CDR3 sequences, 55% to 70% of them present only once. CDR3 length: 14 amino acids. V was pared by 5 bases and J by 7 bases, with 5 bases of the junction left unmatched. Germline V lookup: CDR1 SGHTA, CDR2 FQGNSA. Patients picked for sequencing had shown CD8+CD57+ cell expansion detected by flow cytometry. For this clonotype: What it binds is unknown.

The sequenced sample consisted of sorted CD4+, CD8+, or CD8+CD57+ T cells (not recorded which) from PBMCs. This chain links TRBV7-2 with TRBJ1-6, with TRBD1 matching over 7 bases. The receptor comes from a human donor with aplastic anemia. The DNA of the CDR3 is TGTGCCAGCAGCCAGGACAGGCCCAATTCACCCCTCCACTTT. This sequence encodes CASSQDRPNSPLHF.